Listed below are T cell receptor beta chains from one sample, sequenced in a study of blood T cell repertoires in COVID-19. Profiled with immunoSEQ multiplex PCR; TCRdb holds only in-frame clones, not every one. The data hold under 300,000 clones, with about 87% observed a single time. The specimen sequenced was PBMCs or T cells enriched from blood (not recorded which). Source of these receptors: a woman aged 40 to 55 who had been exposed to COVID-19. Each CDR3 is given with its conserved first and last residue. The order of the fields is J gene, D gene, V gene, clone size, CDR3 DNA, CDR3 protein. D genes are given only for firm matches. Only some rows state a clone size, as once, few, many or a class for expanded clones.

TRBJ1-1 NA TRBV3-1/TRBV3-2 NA TGTGCCAGCAGCCAAACAGGGAACACTGAAGCTTTCTTT CASSQTGNTEAFF
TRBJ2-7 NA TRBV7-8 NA TGTGCCAGCAGCTTGGGGGGGCCCTATTCTTCCTACGAGCAGTACTTC CASSLGGPYSSYEQYF
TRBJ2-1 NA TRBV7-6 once TGTGCCAGCAGCTTATGGGGGGAGAGAGGCAATGAGCAGTTCTTC CASSLWGERGNEQFF
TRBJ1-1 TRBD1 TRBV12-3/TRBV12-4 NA TGTGCCAGCAGACGAGGGGGCGGTGAAGCTTTCTTT CASRRGGGEAFF
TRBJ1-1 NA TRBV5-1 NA TGCGCCAGCAGCTTGGAAGACAGAGGCACTGAAGCTTTCTTT CASSLEDRGTEAFF
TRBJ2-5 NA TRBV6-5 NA TGTGCCAGCAGGCCCGGGACACGACAAGAGACCCAGTACTTC CASRPGTRQETQYF
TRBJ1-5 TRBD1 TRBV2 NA TGTGCCAGCAGGCCGGACAGGACTAGCAATCAGCCCCAGCATTTT CASRPDRTSNQPQHF
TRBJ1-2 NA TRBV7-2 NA TGTGCCAGCAGCCCCCGGTACAACTATGGCTACACCTTC CASSPRYNYGYTF
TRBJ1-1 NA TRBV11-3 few TGTGCCAGCAGCTCCGAATATAGGAGCACTGAAGCTTTCTTT CASSSEYRSTEAFF
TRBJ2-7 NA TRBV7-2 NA TGTGCCAGCAGCTTAGCATCGTTAAGCCTCGCCTCCTACGAGCAGTACTTC CASSLASLSLASYEQYF
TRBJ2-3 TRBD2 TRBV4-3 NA TGCGCCAGCAGCCAAAGATACCTTTGGGGGGGAGGGCCCGGCACAGATACGCAGTATTTT CASSQRYLWGGGPGTDTQYF
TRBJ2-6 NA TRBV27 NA TGTGCCAGCAGCCCTCTTCTCAGCTCTGGGGCCAACGTCCTGACTTTC CASSPLLSSGANVLTF
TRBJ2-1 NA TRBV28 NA TGTGCCAGCAGTTTAAACAGTTACAATGAGCAGTTCTTC CASSLNSYNEQFF
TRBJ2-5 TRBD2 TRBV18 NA TGTGCCAGCTCACTACCAGGACTAGCGGGAGACTTGGAGACCCAGTACTTC CASSLPGLAGDLETQYF
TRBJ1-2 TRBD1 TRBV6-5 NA TGTGCCAGCAGTAAACAGGGGGCGACTAACTATGGCTACACCTTC CASSKQGATNYGYTF
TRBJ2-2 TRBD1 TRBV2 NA TGTGCCAGCAGTGGACAGGGGTCGAACACCGGGGAGCTGTTTTTT CASSGQGSNTGELFF
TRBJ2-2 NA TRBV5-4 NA TGTGCCAGCAGCTTGGATCGGGCGGGTGCCGAGAACACCGGGGAGCTGTTTTTT CASSLDRAGAENTGELFF
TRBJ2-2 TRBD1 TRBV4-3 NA TGCGCCAGCAGCCGAGGGACAGGCTTGAACACCGGGGAGCTGTTTTTT CASSRGTGLNTGELFF
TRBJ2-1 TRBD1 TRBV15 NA TGTGCCACCAGCAGACCAGACAGGGGGCTGTACAATGAGCAGTTCTTC CATSRPDRGLYNEQFF
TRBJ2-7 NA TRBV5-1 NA TGCGCCAGCAGCTTGGACAGAAACAAATGGTTCCCCTACGAGCAGTACTTC CASSLDRNKWFPYEQYF
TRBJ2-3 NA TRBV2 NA TGTGCCAGCAGTGAAGGAATGGGGGGGGGCGCAACAGATACGCAGTATTTT CASSEGMGGGATDTQYF
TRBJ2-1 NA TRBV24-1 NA TGTGCCACCAGTGATTTGTGGGGGCCCTACAATGAGCAGTTCTTC CATSDLWGPYNEQFF
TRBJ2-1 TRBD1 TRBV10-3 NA TGTGCCATCAGCCCGGGACAGGCATTCTACAATGAGCAGTTCTTC CAISPGQAFYNEQFF
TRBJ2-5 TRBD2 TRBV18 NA TGTGCCAGCTCACCGGGGGGGAAAGAGACCCAGTACTTC CASSPGGKETQYF
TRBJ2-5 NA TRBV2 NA TGTGCCAGCAGTGGGGCTTTGTCAGGGTGGGACCAAGAGACCCAGTACTTC CASSGALSGWDQETQYF
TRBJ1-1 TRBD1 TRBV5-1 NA TGTGCCAGCAGCGGGGGGGACAGGAGTGAAGCTTTCTTT CASSGGDRSEAFF
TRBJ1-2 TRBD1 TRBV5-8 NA TGTGCCAGCAGGGACAGGGACGTCGGGAGCGGCTACACCTTC CASRDRDVGSGYTF
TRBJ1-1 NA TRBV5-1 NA TGCGCCAGCAGCCCCCTAGCCGGGCGGCAGATGAACACTGAAGCTTTCTTT CASSPLAGRQMNTEAFF
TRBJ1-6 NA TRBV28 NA TGTGCCAGCAGCCCGACACCTGCTAATTCACCCCTCCACTTT CASSPTPANSPLHF
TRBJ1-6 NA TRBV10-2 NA TGCGCCAGCAGTGAGACCTCAGATTCACCCCTCCACTTT CASSETSDSPLHF
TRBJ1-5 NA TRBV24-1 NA TGTGCCACCAGTGATTCAGGGCGGTTCAACAATCAGCCCCAGCATTTT CATSDSGRFNNQPQHF
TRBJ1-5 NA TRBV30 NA TGTGCCTGGTCAGTTCACCGGGGTCGGAGGGGTCAGCCCCAGCATTTT CAWSVHRGRRGQPQHF
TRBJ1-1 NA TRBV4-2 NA TGTGCCAGCAGCCAAGATCTAATGGTGAACACTGAAGCTTTCTTT CASSQDLMVNTEAFF
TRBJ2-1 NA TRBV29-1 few TGCAGCGTTGACCTACTGGAGAGCTCCTACAATGAGCAGTTCTTC CSVDLLESSYNEQFF
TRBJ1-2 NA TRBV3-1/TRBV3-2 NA TGTGCCAGCAGCCAGCCGGGGTTAGCTAACTATGGCTACACCTTC CASSQPGLANYGYTF
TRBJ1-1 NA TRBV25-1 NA TGTGCCAGCAGTGAGGGGTGGGGGGTCACTGAAGCTTTCTTT CASSEGWGVTEAFF
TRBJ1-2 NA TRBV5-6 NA TGTGCCAGCAGCATCCGGACAGCTCCCTCGAATGGCTACACCTTC CASSIRTAPSNGYTF
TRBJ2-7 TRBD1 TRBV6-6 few TGTGCCAGCACTCCTCTAGAGGGGGCACCGAACGAGCAGTACTTC CASTPLEGAPNEQYF
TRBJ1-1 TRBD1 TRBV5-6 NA TGTGCCAGCAGCTTAGTAGGGGGCATGAACACTGAAGCTTTCTTT CASSLVGGMNTEAFF
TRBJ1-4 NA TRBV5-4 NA TGTGCCAGCAGCTTGGGAGTCGCGGCAACTAATGAAAAACTGTTTTTT CASSLGVAATNEKLFF
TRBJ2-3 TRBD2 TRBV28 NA TGTGCCAGCAGTTCCGGGACTAGCGCAGATACGCAGTATTTT CASSSGTSADTQYF
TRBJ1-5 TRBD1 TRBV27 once TGTGCCAGCAGTCCGACGGGACAGAGAATTAGCAATCAGCCCCAGCATTTT CASSPTGQRISNQPQHF
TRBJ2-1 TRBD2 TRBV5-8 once TGTGCCAGCAGCCCGCGGGGGGGGAGAAACAATGAGCAGTTCTTC CASSPRGGRNNEQFF
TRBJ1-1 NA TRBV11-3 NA TGTGCCAGCAGCTTGTTTCGGGGGAACACTGAAGCTTTCTTT CASSLFRGNTEAFF
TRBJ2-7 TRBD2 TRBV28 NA TGTGCCAGCAGTTTATCTGCCGGGGGGGCCCCCTACGAGCAGTACTTC CASSLSAGGAPYEQYF
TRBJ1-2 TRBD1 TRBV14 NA TGTGCCAGCAGCCAAGATTCCCGGGACAGGGGCGGATCTTATTATGGCTACACCTTC CASSQDSRDRGGSYYGYTF
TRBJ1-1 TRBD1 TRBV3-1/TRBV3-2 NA TGTGCCAGCAGCCGACAGGGGATGAACACTGAAGCTTTCTTT CASSRQGMNTEAFF
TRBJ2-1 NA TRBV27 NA TGTGCCAGCAGTTTCCAGGGTTCTTACAATGAGCAGTTCTTC CASSFQGSYNEQFF
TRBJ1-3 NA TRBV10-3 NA TGTGCCATACACGAAGGGGGAGTCGGAAACACCATATATTTT CAIHEGGVGNTIYF
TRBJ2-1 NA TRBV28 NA TGTGCCAGCAATTCTCAAGGGGTAATAGATAATGAGCAGTTCTTC CASNSQGVIDNEQFF
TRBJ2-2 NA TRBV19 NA TGTGCCAGTAGTATAAGGACAAACACCGGGGAGCTGTTTTTT CASSIRTNTGELFF